The rows below give T cell receptor beta chains drawn from one sample of a study of identical twins. TCRdb itself ran the 5' RACE reads through MiXCR, one entry per CDR3 protein. The sample records some 500,000 distinct CDR3 sequences, 14% being singletons. This sample also appeared in a second study, on yellow fever vaccine responses in identical twins.

What was sequenced was CD4+ T cells sorted from blood. These receptor sequences come from a woman younger than 35 in good health. The CDR3 runs from the conserved cysteine through the conserved F or W. Fields, in order: V gene, J gene, clone size, D gene, CDR3 DNA, CDR3 protein. The D gene is left open where the match is weak. Part of the rows lack a size; the others show once, few, many or a class for expanded clones.

v_call: TRBV12-3/TRBV12-4; j_call: TRBJ2-7; clone_size: -; d_call: -; cdr3_nt: TGTGCCAGCGGACTCACGGGCGAGCAGTACTTC; cdr3_aa: CASGLTGEQYF
v_call: TRBV20-1; j_call: TRBJ2-2; clone_size: -; d_call: -; cdr3_nt: TGCAGTGCTAGAGAGGGTAGAAGGGGCACCGGGGAGCTGTTTTTT; cdr3_aa: CSAREGRRGTGELFF
v_call: TRBV6-1; j_call: TRBJ2-1; clone_size: -; d_call: -; cdr3_nt: TGTGCCAGCAGTGAAGGCATTCGGGGCGGCTACAATGAGCAGTTCTTC; cdr3_aa: CASSEGIRGGYNEQFF
v_call: TRBV11-2; j_call: TRBJ2-3; clone_size: many; d_call: -; cdr3_nt: TGTGCCAGCAGCCCTAGCGTGTTGAGCACAGATACGCAGTATTTT; cdr3_aa: CASSPSVLSTDTQYF
v_call: TRBV4-3; j_call: TRBJ2-3; clone_size: few; d_call: -; cdr3_nt: TGCGCCAGCAGCCAAGATCTTACGCCAGATACGCAGTATTTT; cdr3_aa: CASSQDLTPDTQYF
v_call: TRBV29-1; j_call: TRBJ1-4; clone_size: few; d_call: -; cdr3_nt: TGCAGCGTTGAGGCCAGAGGGGAAAAACTGTTTTTT; cdr3_aa: CSVEARGEKLFF
v_call: TRBV20-1; j_call: TRBJ2-5; clone_size: once; d_call: -; cdr3_nt: TGCAGTGCTAGTCGGGAGATCAGCGTTGAGACCCAGTACTTC; cdr3_aa: CSASREISVETQYF
v_call: TRBV6-1; j_call: TRBJ2-7; clone_size: -; d_call: -; cdr3_nt: TGTGCCAGCAGCGAACGGGTAGATTCGTACGAGCAGTACTTC; cdr3_aa: CASSERVDSYEQYF
v_call: TRBV14; j_call: TRBJ2-1; clone_size: few; d_call: -; cdr3_nt: TGTGCCAGCAGCCGCCCAGGCGGGTCGGGTGAGCAGTTCTTC; cdr3_aa: CASSRPGGSGEQFF
v_call: TRBV7-2; j_call: TRBJ2-1; clone_size: -; d_call: -; cdr3_nt: TGTGCCAGCAGCGCTGACGCGTTCTCCTACAATGAGCAGTTCTTC; cdr3_aa: CASSADAFSYNEQFF
v_call: TRBV5-1; j_call: TRBJ1-3; clone_size: -; d_call: -; cdr3_nt: TGCGCCAGCAGCTTGGAAGGGGTCTCTGGAAACACCATATATTTT; cdr3_aa: CASSLEGVSGNTIYF
v_call: TRBV9; j_call: TRBJ1-4; clone_size: -; d_call: TRBD1; cdr3_nt: TGTGCCAGCAGTCCAGGGGGCGTTGAAAAACTGTTTTTT; cdr3_aa: CASSPGGVEKLFF
v_call: TRBV6-5; j_call: TRBJ2-1; clone_size: -; d_call: TRBD1; cdr3_nt: TGTGCCAGCAGTTACGGACAGGGTTTGGGGGATGAGCAGTTCTTC; cdr3_aa: CASSYGQGLGDEQFF
v_call: TRBV10-1; j_call: TRBJ2-2; clone_size: -; d_call: -; cdr3_nt: TGCGCCAGCAGTCCAACTTGGGACGGGGAGCTGTTTTTT; cdr3_aa: CASSPTWDGELFF
v_call: TRBV7-8; j_call: TRBJ2-1; clone_size: -; d_call: -; cdr3_nt: TGTGCCAGCAGCTTAGCGACTGCCTTTGAGGGCGATGAGCAGTTCTTC; cdr3_aa: CASSLATAFEGDEQFF
v_call: TRBV6-2/TRBV6-3; j_call: TRBJ2-3; clone_size: -; d_call: -; cdr3_nt: TGTGCCAGCAGGCCAGACAGCACAGATACGCAGTATTTT; cdr3_aa: CASRPDSTDTQYF
v_call: TRBV9; j_call: TRBJ1-5; clone_size: many; d_call: TRBD1; cdr3_nt: TGTGCCAGCAGCGTAGGGGACAGGGGCAATCAGCCCCAGCATTTT; cdr3_aa: CASSVGDRGNQPQHF
v_call: TRBV20-1; j_call: TRBJ2-5; clone_size: few; d_call: TRBD1; cdr3_nt: TGCAGTGCTAGCCTTTCGACAGGGCAAGAGACCCAGTACTTC; cdr3_aa: CSASLSTGQETQYF
v_call: TRBV7-9; j_call: TRBJ2-3; clone_size: -; d_call: -; cdr3_nt: TGTGCCAGCAGCTTACGCGGAGCCTCCTTCACAGATACGCAGTATTTT; cdr3_aa: CASSLRGASFTDTQYF
v_call: TRBV15; j_call: TRBJ2-1; clone_size: many; d_call: TRBD1; cdr3_nt: TGTGCCACCAGCAGGACAGGGGATATTTACAATGAGCAGTTCTTC; cdr3_aa: CATSRTGDIYNEQFF
v_call: TRBV7-9; j_call: TRBJ1-1; clone_size: few; d_call: -; cdr3_nt: TGTGCCAGCAGCCCCCCCACTGAAGCTTTCTTT; cdr3_aa: CASSPPTEAFF
v_call: TRBV12-3/TRBV12-4; j_call: TRBJ1-3; clone_size: many; d_call: -; cdr3_nt: TGTGCCAGCAGTCCCCGCAGGGCCAGCTCTGGAAACACCATATATTTT; cdr3_aa: CASSPRRASSGNTIYF
v_call: TRBV20-1; j_call: TRBJ2-5; clone_size: few; d_call: -; cdr3_nt: TGCAGTGCAGTAGGGCCAGGGGTACAAGAGACCCAGTACTTC; cdr3_aa: CSAVGPGVQETQYF
v_call: TRBV7-2; j_call: TRBJ1-5; clone_size: once; d_call: TRBD1; cdr3_nt: TGTGCCAGCAGCCTCACCACAGGGGGTCAGCCCCAGCATTTT; cdr3_aa: CASSLTTGGQPQHF
v_call: TRBV4-1; j_call: TRBJ1-1; clone_size: -; d_call: -; cdr3_nt: TGCGCCAGCAGCCCATCCCCCACTGAAGCTTTCTTT; cdr3_aa: CASSPSPTEAFF
v_call: TRBV29-1; j_call: TRBJ2-5; clone_size: few; d_call: -; cdr3_nt: TGCAGCGTTGGCTCGTACCAAGAGACCCAGTACTTC; cdr3_aa: CSVGSYQETQYF
v_call: TRBV20-1; j_call: TRBJ2-3; clone_size: -; d_call: TRBD2; cdr3_nt: TGCAGTGCTAGAGGTTCCGGCGGGGGGGGAGATACGCAGTATTTT; cdr3_aa: CSARGSGGGGDTQYF
v_call: TRBV28; j_call: TRBJ2-1; clone_size: -; d_call: -; cdr3_nt: TGTGCCAGCAGTTTGTTTGCAGGGGCCGAGCAGTTCTTC; cdr3_aa: CASSLFAGAEQFF
v_call: TRBV9; j_call: TRBJ2-5; clone_size: few; d_call: TRBD2; cdr3_nt: TGTGCCAGCAGCGAGCCTAGCGGGATGGGGGAGACCCAGTACTTC; cdr3_aa: CASSEPSGMGETQYF
v_call: TRBV10-3; j_call: TRBJ2-3; clone_size: few; d_call: TRBD2; cdr3_nt: TGTGCCATCAGTGAAGCGGGGAACCCAGATACGCAGTATTTT; cdr3_aa: CAISEAGNPDTQYF
v_call: TRBV20-1; j_call: TRBJ2-1; clone_size: -; d_call: TRBD2; cdr3_nt: TGCAGTGCGATGGTACTAGCGGGAGTTCGGAATGAGCAGTTCTTC; cdr3_aa: CSAMVLAGVRNEQFF
v_call: TRBV7-9; j_call: TRBJ1-6; clone_size: few; d_call: TRBD1; cdr3_nt: TGTGCCAGCAGCTTAACAGGGGGCGGCTATAATTCACCCCTCCACTTT; cdr3_aa: CASSLTGGGYNSPLHF
v_call: TRBV12-3/TRBV12-4; j_call: TRBJ2-2; clone_size: many; d_call: -; cdr3_nt: TGTGCCAGCAGTTTAGTTATTACCGGGGAGCTGTTTTTT; cdr3_aa: CASSLVITGELFF
v_call: TRBV3-1; j_call: TRBJ2-5; clone_size: -; d_call: TRBD1; cdr3_nt: TGTGCCAGCAGCCGAGGACAGGGGAAGGAGACCCAGTACTTC; cdr3_aa: CASSRGQGKETQYF
v_call: TRBV6-5; j_call: TRBJ1-6; clone_size: many; d_call: -; cdr3_nt: TGTGCCAGCAGTTACCAAACAGGGATGGGGAATTCACCCCTCCACTTT; cdr3_aa: CASSYQTGMGNSPLHF
v_call: TRBV24-1; j_call: TRBJ1-2; clone_size: -; d_call: -; cdr3_nt: TGTGCCACCAGTGGCGGGGACGGGTTTAACTATGGCTACACCTTC; cdr3_aa: CATSGGDGFNYGYTF
v_call: TRBV12-3/TRBV12-4; j_call: TRBJ2-2; clone_size: few; d_call: TRBD2; cdr3_nt: TGTGCCAGCAGTTGGACTAGTAACGGGGAGCTGTTTTTT; cdr3_aa: CASSWTSNGELFF
v_call: TRBV6-2/TRBV6-3; j_call: TRBJ1-1; clone_size: many; d_call: TRBD1; cdr3_nt: TGTGCCAGCAATCCGGACAGGTTGAACACTGAAGCTTTCTTT; cdr3_aa: CASNPDRLNTEAFF
v_call: TRBV5-1; j_call: TRBJ2-5; clone_size: -; d_call: -; cdr3_nt: TGCGCCAGCAGCTTGGGACGCGCGGGTGAGACCCAGTACTTC; cdr3_aa: CASSLGRAGETQYF
v_call: TRBV2; j_call: TRBJ2-1; clone_size: few; d_call: -; cdr3_nt: TGTGCCAGCAGTGTGATTTATGAGCAGTTCTTC; cdr3_aa: CASSVIYEQFF
v_call: TRBV20-1; j_call: TRBJ2-1; clone_size: few; d_call: TRBD2; cdr3_nt: TGCAGCGTCGCGCAAGGACTAGCGGGGAGGGAGCAGTTCTTC; cdr3_aa: CSVAQGLAGREQFF
v_call: TRBV5-1; j_call: TRBJ2-7; clone_size: few; d_call: -; cdr3_nt: TGCGCCAGCAGCCGGGGGGTGATGACAGACCAGGGGCACGAGCAGTACTTC; cdr3_aa: CASSRGVMTDQGHEQYF
v_call: TRBV7-2; j_call: TRBJ2-1; clone_size: -; d_call: -; cdr3_nt: TGTGCCAGCAGCTCCCAGGGTACCTACAATGAGCAGTTCTTC; cdr3_aa: CASSSQGTYNEQFF
v_call: TRBV6-5; j_call: TRBJ2-1; clone_size: many; d_call: TRBD2; cdr3_nt: TGTGCCAGCAGTTACTCCACTAGCGCTAGCTCCTACAATGAGCAGTTCTTC; cdr3_aa: CASSYSTSASSYNEQFF
v_call: TRBV12-3/TRBV12-4; j_call: TRBJ2-2; clone_size: many; d_call: TRBD1; cdr3_nt: TGTGCCAGCAGTTTAACGGCAGGGGGCGGGGAGCTGTTTTTT; cdr3_aa: CASSLTAGGGELFF
v_call: TRBV7-3; j_call: TRBJ2-2; clone_size: few; d_call: -; cdr3_nt: TGTGCCAGCAGCTTCCGGGGTTCTAGCACCGGGGAGCTGTTTTTT; cdr3_aa: CASSFRGSSTGELFF
v_call: TRBV16; j_call: TRBJ1-6; clone_size: few; d_call: -; cdr3_nt: TGTGCCAGCAGCCAGTCAGGTCAGGCGAATTCACCCCTCCACTTT; cdr3_aa: CASSQSGQANSPLHF
v_call: TRBV12-3/TRBV12-4; j_call: TRBJ1-6; clone_size: -; d_call: TRBD1; cdr3_nt: TGTGCCAGCAGTAGGACAGGTTTGAATTCACCCCTCCACTTT; cdr3_aa: CASSRTGLNSPLHF
v_call: TRBV4-3; j_call: TRBJ2-7; clone_size: few; d_call: TRBD1; cdr3_nt: TGCGCCAGCAGCCTTGAGCCGACAGGGGGCTACGAGCAGTACTTC; cdr3_aa: CASSLEPTGGYEQYF
v_call: TRBV24-1; j_call: TRBJ2-2; clone_size: -; d_call: -; cdr3_nt: TGTGCCACCAGTGATTTGACCCATAACACCGGGGAGCTGTTTTTT; cdr3_aa: CATSDLTHNTGELFF